These 29 T cell receptor beta chains originate from one sample sequenced in a study of cytomegalovirus exposure and HLA in healthy donors (dated by TCRdb to 2016 to 2017). The library was prepared using the immunoSEQ multiplex PCR assay. Here the immuneACCESS table is served through TCRdb, limited to in-frame sequences with V and J called. Missing clones are a known gap in these copies; in checked studies unresolved V genes cover under half, and the rest lacks a known reason. The sample profile shows around 100,000 clones; 85% of them were found once. In total, the top ten clones hold 20% to 25% of the sample. The sample taken for sequencing was PBMCs. These receptors all come from a man aged 18-30 years in good health and CMV-seropositive.

This sequence joins TRBV10-3 and TRBJ2-5; 11 positions agree with TRBD2. This CDR3 contains 16 residues. The germline gives CDR1 ENHRY, CDR2 SYGVKD. The ends lost 10 bases at V and 0 bases at J; junction bases unmatched: 10. CDR3 loop: CATYSPGLADQETQYF. As DNA, the CDR3 is TGTGCCACATACTCCCCGGGACTAGCGGACCAAGAGACCCAGTACTTC.

CDR3 DNA: TGTGCCAGCAGTCTGGACAGGGGGCGAGGATGGGGCACTGAAGCTTTCTTT. Translating it yields CASSLDRGRGWGTEAFF. The J gene is TRBJ1-1, the V gene TRBV28, with 11 bases lining up with TRBD1. The CDR3 spans 17 residues. Germline V gene lookup returns CDR1 MDHEN and CDR2 SYDVKM. V was pared by 5 bases and J by 4 bases, with 12 bases of the junction left unmatched.

The chain uses TRBV11-2 and TRBJ1-1; D call uncertain. CDR3 length equals 14 residues. V lost 2 bases and J 0 bases, leaving 7 bases between the germline ends. Germline V gene data show CDR1 as SGHAT and CDR2 as FQNNGV. In nucleotides, the CDR3 is TGTGCCAGCAGCTTATTGTCCATGAACACTGAAGCTTTCTTT. Protein: CASSLLSMNTEAFF.

The chain has TRBV5-1 and TRBJ1-1, with 7 bases aligning to TRBD1. Germline V lookup: CDR1 SGHRS, CDR2 YFSETQ. The CDR3 is 14 amino acids. Germline trimming cut 3 bases from V and 1 base from J; bases unmatched to any gene: 3. The CDR3 sequence: CASSSGQPNTEAFF. CDR3 bases: TGCGCCAGCAGCTCGGGACAGCCGAACACTGAAGCTTTCTTT.

This clone appeared once. The CDR3 sequence: CASSGLAGDTQYF. In DNA form, the CDR3 reads TGTGCCAGCAGTGGGCTAGCGGGAGATACGCAGTATTTT. The rearrangement links TRBV2 to TRBJ2-3; TRBD2 matches 8 bases. Unmatched junction bases numbered 2, after V lost 4 bases and J lost 5 bases. CDR3 size: 13 residues. Germline CDR1 reads SNHLY; CDR2 reads FYNNEI. Complete variable domain (other parts from reference TRBV2 and TRBJ2-3): EPEVTQTPSHQVTQMGQEVILRCVPISNHLYFYWYRQILGQKVEFLVSFYNNEISEKSEIFDDQFSVERPDGSNFTLKIRSTKLEDSAMYFCASSGLAGDTQYFGPGTRLTVL.

The CDR3 region has the DNA TGTGCCAGCAGGGGCTCACAGACCCAGTACTTC. Amino acid sequence: CASRGSQTQYF. The V gene is TRBV7-9, the J gene TRBJ2-5; D is unresolved. With 6 bases removed from V and 6 bases from J, the gap between germline ends came to 8 bases. The CDR3 consists of 11 residues. Germline V lookup: CDR1 SEHNR, CDR2 FQNEAQ (reference sequence). Combining the CDR3 with reference TRBV7-9 and TRBJ2-5 gives the whole variable domain DTGVSQNPRHKITKRGQNVTFRCDPISEHNRLYWYRQTLGQGPEFLTYFQNEAQLEKSRLLSDRFSAERPKGSFSTLEIQRTEQGDSAMYLCASRGSQTQYFGPGTRLLVL.

This chain joins TRBV7-9 and TRBJ1-4; D remains unclear. Trimming removed 5 bases at V and 0 bases at J, with 22 bases between. The CDR3 consists of 19 residues. CDR1 is SEHNR and CDR2 is FQNEAQ in the germline V gene (reference sequence). CDR3 amino acids: CASSPGRAEYLSTNEKLFF. CDR3 in DNA: TGTGCCAGCAGCCCGGGGAGGGCTGAATATCTTTCAACTAATGAAAAACTGTTTTTT.

The chain combines TRBV27 with TRBJ2-2; the D gene is possibly TRBD2 (6 bases). Between the trimmed V and J ends, which lost 7 bases and 6 bases, there was a span of 9 bases. Germline lookup yields CDR1 MNHEY and CDR2 SMNVEV (reference sequence). The CDR3 covers 12 residues. In DNA, the CDR3 is TGTGCCAGCAACTCGGGGGCCGGGGAGCTGTTTTTT. Protein product: CASNSGAGELFF.

The chain joins TRBV5-4 to TRBJ2-2; D may be TRBD1 (6 bases). V was shortened by 3 bases and J by 4 bases, with 13 bases between the two germline ends. There are 15 residues in the CDR3. CDR1 is SGHNT and CDR2 is YYREEE in the germline V gene (reference sequence). The CDR3 region has the DNA TGTGCCAGCAGCTCAGGGGAATTAAGCACCGGGGAGCTGTTTTTT. As protein: CASSSGELSTGELFF.

J is TRBJ1-2 and V is TRBV2; possible D gene TRBD1, 5 bases. With 10 bases removed from V and 7 bases from J, the gap between germline ends came to 13 bases. The CDR3 loop spans 11 amino acids. In germline, CDR1 is SNHLY, CDR2 FYNNEI. The CDR3 here is CATRGDFGYTF. The DNA for the CDR3 is TGTGCCACCCGGGGGGATTTTGGCTACACCTTC.

This clone came up once. The rearrangement links TRBV6-5 to TRBJ2-5; tentatively, D is TRBD1 (5 bases). The V and J ends lost 0 bases and 0 bases respectively, with 8 bases between them. CDR3 length equals 15 residues. Germline assignment: CDR1 MNHEY and CDR2 SVGAGI. CDR3 bases: TGTGCCAGCAGTTACTCTGGGGCGTACCAAGAGACCCAGTACTTC. Protein product: CASSYSGAYQETQYF.

This chain links TRBV11-1 with TRBJ2-3, with a possible D match to TRBD1 (6 bases). V was cut by 3 bases and J by 0 bases, with 13 bases left in between. Germline V gives CDR1 SGHAT, CDR2 FQDESV (reference sequence). This CDR3 is built from 16 residues. This chain's CDR3 is CASSFDGRGSTDTQYF. In nucleotides, the CDR3 is TGTGCCAGCAGCTTCGACGGAAGGGGGAGCACAGATACGCAGTATTTT.

The V gene is TRBV2, the J gene TRBJ1-4; 7 bases map to TRBD1. Germline-derived CDR1 and CDR2 are SNHLY and FYNNEI. After removal of 6 bases from V and 7 bases from J, the junction contained 8 bases not matched to a gene. CDR3 length: 14 residues. The CDR3 protein is CASRPNRGGEKLFF. CDR3 sequence (DNA): TGTGCCAGCAGGCCCAACAGGGGAGGTGAAAAACTGTTTTTT.

V gene TRBV18 combines with J gene TRBJ1-4; D not certain. Germline assignment: CDR1 KGHSH and CDR2 LQKENI. This CDR3 contains 13 residues. The V and J ends lost 6 bases and 3 bases respectively, with 8 bases between them. Written as DNA, the CDR3 is TGTGCCAGCTCCCGAGGGCCTAATGAAAAACTGTTTTTT. Translating it yields CASSRGPNEKLFF.

The V gene is TRBV25-1, the J gene TRBJ1-1; D possibly corresponds to TRBD1 (5 bases). CDR1 is MGHDK, CDR2 SYGVNS, per germline. This CDR3 region has 15 residues. The ends were cut back, 3 bases at V and 3 bases at J, with 14 bases in the middle. As DNA, the CDR3 is TGTGCCAGCAGTGATAGTGTAGGGGCGGACACTGAAGCTTTCTTT. Translating gives CASSDSVGADTEAFF.

The V gene is TRBV5-1, the J gene TRBJ2-6; no reliable D call. V was clipped by 4 bases and J by 0 bases, with 8 bases between them. This CDR3 region has 15 residues. Germline lookup yields CDR1 SGHRS and CDR2 YFSETQ. This CDR3 is CASSPGSSGANVLTF. CDR3 coding DNA: TGCGCCAGCAGCCCCGGGTCCTCTGGGGCCAACGTCCTGACTTTC.

The V gene is TRBV28, the J gene TRBJ2-7, with 7 positions matching TRBD2. V was clipped by 6 bases and J by 5 bases; unmatched bases: 13. The CDR3 runs 15 residues. CDR1 and CDR2 from the germline V gene are MDHEN and SYDVKM. The CDR3 DNA follows: TGTGCCAGCAGCCTCCCGGGGAGGGGTTTCGACGAGCAGTACTTC. This sequence encodes CASSLPGRGFDEQYF. Full variable domain (rest looked up from reference TRBV28 and TRBJ2-7): DVKVTQSSRYLVKRTGEKVFLECVQDMDHENMFWYRQDPGLGLRLIYFSYDVKMKEKGDIPEGYSVSREKKERFSLILESASTNQTSMYLCASSLPGRGFDEQYFGPGTRLTVT.

The chain employs TRBV6-5 and TRBJ2-5; D possibly corresponds to TRBD1 (5 bases). Germline values: CDR1 MNHEY, CDR2 SVGAGI. The CDR3 loop spans 14 amino acids. Trimming removed 6 bases at V and 2 bases at J, with 13 bases between. The CDR3 DNA is TGTGCCAGCAGGAACGACAGACATCAAGAGACCCAGTACTTC. It is translated as CASRNDRHQETQYF.

The chain recombines TRBV6-6 with TRBJ1-5; possible D gene TRBD1, 5 bases. V dropped 2 bases and J dropped 2 bases, with 13 bases sitting between them. This CDR3 is 16 amino acids long. Germline CDR1 and CDR2: MNHNY and SVGAGI (reference sequence). Here the CDR3 reads CASSYRPTVRNQPQHF. DNA for the CDR3: TGTGCCAGCAGTTACCGACCGACAGTTCGCAATCAGCCCCAGCATTTT.

V and J are TRBV11-2 and TRBJ2-1; possibly TRBD2 for D (5 bases). Trimming left V 5 bases short and J 4 bases short, with 21 bases between. Germline-derived CDR1 and CDR2 are SGHAT and FQNNGV. The CDR3 contains 17 residues. CDR3 DNA sequence: TGTGCCAGCAGCCCCCAACTAGGAGAACTTCATTACAATGAGCAGTTCTTC. Translating gives CASSPQLGELHYNEQFF. The whole variable domain, remainder taken from reference TRBV11-2 and TRBJ2-1, is EAGVAQSPRYKIIEKRQSVAFWCNPISGHATLYWYQQILGQGPKLLIQFQNNGVVDDSQLPKDRFSAERLKGVDSTLKIQPAKLEDSAVYLCASSPQLGELHYNEQFFGPGTRLTVL.

In its sample, this clone was seen a few times. The V and J genes are TRBV5-4 and TRBJ2-3, with 11 bases identical to TRBD2. CDR3 length equals 17 residues. Unmatched junction bases numbered 9, after V lost 0 bases and J lost 6 bases. Germline CDR1 and CDR2: SGHNT and YYREEE (reference sequence). CDR3 DNA: TGTGCCAGCAGCTTGGACCTAGCGGGAGGCCGGGAGGATACGCAGTATTTT. It translates to CASSLDLAGGREDTQYF.

V usage is TRBV11-3 and J usage is TRBJ2-1; 8 bases agree with TRBD2. Germline V CDR1 and CDR2: SGHNT, YENEEA. The CDR3 covers 15 residues. V dropped 6 bases and J dropped 3; count of bases not matched to a gene: 7. CDR3 protein: CASRVREGGYNEQFF. The CDR3 DNA follows: TGTGCCAGCAGAGTACGGGAGGGTGGCTACAATGAGCAGTTCTTC.

The chain couples TRBV7-6 to TRBJ1-4; TRBD1 matches at 8 bases. The junction had 8 bases not matched to a gene; V was cut back by 1 base and J by 7 bases. This CDR3 has 16 residues. Germline lookup yields CDR1 SGHVS and CDR2 FNYEAQ. CDR3 DNA sequence: TGTGCCAGCAGCTTAGGGTCGGCAGGGGGCCTTGAAAAACTGTTTTTT. It encodes CASSLGSAGGLEKLFF. Together with reference TRBV7-6 and TRBJ1-4, the CDR3 gives the full variable domain: GAGVSQSPRYKVTKRGQDVALRCDPISGHVSLYWYRQALGQGPEFLTYFNYEAQQDKSGLPNDRFSAERPEGSISTLTIQRTEQRDSAMYRCASSLGSAGGLEKLFFGSGTQLSVL.

The CDR3 reads CASSIGPRVELYEQYF. CDR3 DNA: TGTGCCAGTAGTATAGGGCCTCGGGTAGAGCTTTACGAGCAGTACTTC. The chain uses TRBV19 and TRBJ2-7; D call uncertain. This CDR3 is built from 16 residues. Trimming stripped 1 base from V and 4 bases from J, with 17 bases between. CDR1 and CDR2 from the germline V gene are LNHDA and SQIVND (reference sequence). Full variable domain (remainder filled in from reference TRBV19 and TRBJ2-7): DGGITQSPKYLFRKEGQNVTLSCEQNLNHDAMYWYRQDPGQGLRLIYYSQIVNDFQKGDIAEGYSVSREKKESFPLTVTSAQKNPTAFYLCASSIGPRVELYEQYFGPGTRLTVT.

The rearrangement links TRBV18 to TRBJ2-7; TRBD1 matches at 9 bases. The CDR3 is 14 residues long. The ends lost 4 bases at V and 3 bases at J; junction bases unmatched: 4. Germline V gene data show CDR1 as KGHSH and CDR2 as LQKENI. CDR3 sequence (DNA): TGTGCCAGCTCACTCCAGGACAGGGGCTACGAGCAGTACGTC. Translated: CASSLQDRGYEQYV.

V and J are TRBV30 and TRBJ1-4, with D possibly being TRBD1 (5 bases). V gave up 0 bases and J gave up 7 bases, with 15 bases separating them. In germline, CDR1 is GTSNPN, CDR2 SVGIG (reference sequence). The CDR3 has 15 residues. DNA for the CDR3: TGTGCCTGGAGTGTACTGGGGGGAGTGGGTGAAAAACTGTTTTTT. This sequence encodes CAWSVLGGVGEKLFF.

This clone was seen only a few times. This chain's CDR3 is CASSEAAWGGGRTEAFF. In nucleotides, the CDR3 is TGTGCCAGCAGTGAAGCAGCCTGGGGGGGCGGACGCACTGAAGCTTTCTTT. This chain links TRBV6-1 with TRBJ1-1; D might be TRBD1 (6 bases). Trimming took 0 bases from V and 4 from J, leaving 18 bases between them. The germline V gene encodes CDR1 MNHNS and CDR2 SASEGT. The CDR3 is 17 residues long.

J is TRBJ1-2 and V is TRBV6-4; tentative D call: TRBD1 (5 bases). There are 14 residues in the CDR3. Germline CDR1 MRHNA, CDR2 SNTAGT. CDR3 amino acids: CGGRGSYQGYGYTF. For the CDR3, the DNA is TGTGGAGGTCGGGGGAGCTACCAGGGCTATGGCTACACCTTC.

For the CDR3, the DNA is TGTGCCAGCAGTTTCCTCCAAGGATACGTGGAGGCCACTGAAGCTTTCTTT. This translates into CASSFLQGYVEATEAFF. This rearrangement joins TRBV28 to TRBJ1-1, with D uncertain. Trimming took off 3 bases at V and 4 bases at J, with 21 bases between the two ends. The CDR3 runs to 17 residues. Germline CDR1 MDHEN, CDR2 SYDVKM.